These 21 T cell receptor beta chains share one sample of origin, sequenced in a study of PD-1 blockade in mismatch repair-deficient tumors. TCRdb's copy holds only in-frame clones and misses some; the assay was immunoSEQ multiplex PCR. Of tens of thousands of clones in the sample, roughly 80% are singletons; the top ten hold roughly 6%. Material: peripheral blood, obtained 44 weeks after starting pembrolizumab. The source of these receptors is an adult with mismatch repair-deficient cancer.

The CDR3 here is CASSPGGGQQETQYF. The DNA of the CDR3 is TGTGCCAGCAGCCCTGGGGGGGGCCAGCAAGAGACCCAGTACTTC. The chain combines TRBV5-4 with TRBJ2-5; D might be TRBD2 (7 bases). The V end lost 4 bases, the J end lost 2 bases, and 15 bases lay between the germline ends. The CDR3 has 15 amino acids. Germline CDR1 is SGHNT and CDR2 is YYREEE (reference sequence).

The J gene is TRBJ2-3, the V gene TRBV7-2; either TRBD1 or TRBD2 may supply D (5 bases each). The CDR3 has 12 amino acids. Germline values: CDR1 SGHTA, CDR2 FQGNSA. Deletions cut 3 bases from V and 5 bases from J, with 6 bases between. CDR3: CASSFGGDTQYF. The CDR3 DNA reads as TGTGCCAGCAGCTTTGGGGGAGATACGCAGTATTTT. The variable domain in full, completed from reference TRBV7-2 and TRBJ2-3, reads GAGVSQSPSNKVTEKGKDVELRCDPISGHTALYWYRQSLGQGLEFLIYFQGNSAPDKSGLPSDRFSAERTGGSVSTLTIQRTQQEDSAVYLCASSFGGDTQYFGPGTRLTVL.

This sequence joins TRBV5-4 and TRBJ2-1, with TRBD2 matching over 8 bases. V shed 5 bases and J 4 bases; nucleotides not matched to a gene: 14. Germline CDR1 reads SGHNT; CDR2 reads YYREEE (reference sequence). The length of the CDR3 is 17 residues. The CDR3 reads CASRPPSGSSGYNEQFF. Here the CDR3 DNA reads TGTGCCAGCAGGCCCCCCAGCGGGAGCTCCGGTTACAATGAGCAGTTCTTC.

The chain couples TRBV4-1 to TRBJ1-2, with D uncertain. The germline V and J ends were trimmed by 1 base and 8 bases, with 11 bases remaining between them. The V gene's germline CDR1 is MGHRA and CDR2 YSYEKL. CDR3 length: 13 residues. Here the CDR3 reads CASSQGTLRGYTF. In DNA form, the CDR3 reads TGCGCCAGCAGCCAAGGGACCTTGAGGGGCTACACCTTC.

The chain recombines TRBV5-4 with TRBJ1-4, with TRBD1 as a possible D gene (5 bases). The CDR3 has 15 residues. Germline CDR1 reads SGHNT; CDR2 reads YYREEE (reference sequence). Trimming pared 1 base from V and 4 bases from J, leaving 11 bases between. The CDR3 nucleotides read TGTGCCAGCAGCTTGCCCTCCCAGGGTAATGAAAAACTGTTTTTT. As protein: CASSLPSQGNEKLFF.

The chain employs TRBV5-1 and TRBJ2-6; TRBD1 agrees at 7 bases. The CDR3 loop spans 18 amino acids. Germline CDR1 SGHRS, CDR2 YFSETQ. J gave up 0 bases and V 0 bases, and 6 bases lay outside the gene matches. The CDR3 here is CASSLEGGSISGANVLTF. The DNA for the CDR3 is TGCGCCAGCAGCTTGGAAGGGGGCTCTATCTCTGGGGCCAACGTCCTGACTTTC.

The chain employs TRBV5-4 and TRBJ2-7; 8 positions agree with TRBD2. The CDR3 runs to 14 residues. Germline V gene data show CDR1 as SGHNT and CDR2 as YYREEE (reference sequence). The trim removed 6 bases at V and 5 bases at J, leaving 10 bases unmatched. The CDR3 bases are TGTGCCAGCATGCAAGCGGGAGCTCTTGACGAGCAGTACTTC. Translation: CASMQAGALDEQYF.

There are a few counts of this clone. The chain employs TRBV7-6 and TRBJ2-1, with TRBD2 matching over 13 bases. Trimming took 5 bases from V and 5 from J; bases not matched to a gene: 18. There are 20 residues in the CDR3. Looked up from germline, CDR1 is SGHVS and CDR2 is FNYEAQ. CDR3 sequence reads: CASSRMGLAGLGGIHNEQFF. The DNA of the CDR3 is TGTGCCAGCAGCCGAATGGGACTAGCGGGATTAGGGGGTATCCACAATGAGCAGTTCTTC.

The rearrangement uses TRBV28 and TRBJ1-5; D possibly corresponds to TRBD1 (6 bases). V dropped 2 bases and J dropped 7 bases, with 12 bases sitting between them. Germline V gene sequence: CDR1 MDHEN, CDR2 SYDVKM. CDR3 length: 14 amino acids. The chain's CDR3 is CASSLGNRAQPQHF. The CDR3 coding sequence is TGTGCCAGCAGTTTAGGGAACAGGGCCCAGCCCCAGCATTTT.

J is TRBJ1-5 and V is TRBV30, with TRBD1 as a possible D gene (6 bases). Germline values: CDR1 GTSNPN, CDR2 SVGIG (reference sequence). The CDR3 has 14 amino acids. Between the trimmed V and J ends, which lost 5 bases and 3 bases, there was a span of 14 bases. The CDR3, as DNA: TGTGCCTGGGGGACACCTCCTACCAATCAGCCCCAGCATTTT. Translation: CAWGTPPTNQPQHF.

The CDR3 coding sequence is TGTGCCAGCAGGTGGGAGGCGGCCCCACAAGAGACCCAGTACTTC. Residues: CASRWEAAPQETQYF. The rearrangement uses TRBV6-1 and TRBJ2-5, with D possibly matching TRBD2 (6 bases). This CDR3 contains 15 residues. Germline CDR1 MNHNS, CDR2 SASEGT. V was trimmed by 6 bases and J by 2 bases, leaving 16 bases between them.

The chain is built from TRBV28 and TRBJ1-5; 11 nucleotides match TRBD1. Germline CDR1 and CDR2: MDHEN and SYDVKM. The CDR3 extends over 14 amino acids. Losses at the gene ends were 4 bases for V and 7 bases for J; bases not matched to a gene: 3. CDR3 residues: CASSSGTGGQPQHF. The CDR3 coding sequence is TGTGCCAGCAGTTCCGGGACAGGGGGACAGCCCCAGCATTTT.

V and J are TRBV7-2 and TRBJ2-5; D is tentatively TRBD1 or TRBD2 (6 bases each). Trimming removed 2 bases at V and 5 bases at J, with 18 bases between. This CDR3 spans 16 amino acids. The germline V gene has CDR1 SGHTA and CDR2 FQGNSA. The CDR3 here is CASSLSEGEEAETQYF. DNA of the CDR3: TGTGCCAGCAGCTTATCCGAGGGGGAGGAGGCGGAGACCCAGTACTTC.

This chain links TRBV10-3 with TRBJ2-5; TRBD2 is a possible D gene (6 bases). The CDR3 has 15 residues. In germline, CDR1 is ENHRY, CDR2 SYGVKD. Trimming pared 6 bases from V and 5 bases from J, leaving 19 bases between. The CDR3 spells CAISGTEDRGETQYF. Here the CDR3 DNA reads TGTGCCATCAGCGGGACTGAGGACCGGGGTGAGACCCAGTACTTC.

The chain joins TRBV7-3 to TRBJ1-1; D gene ambiguous. This CDR3 spans 13 amino acids. Per the germline V gene, CDR1 is SGHTA and CDR2 is FQGTGA. Trimming stripped 2 bases from V and 7 bases from J, with 11 bases between. The chain's CDR3 is CASSLETTSEAFF. The CDR3, as DNA: TGTGCCAGCAGCTTAGAGACGACAAGTGAAGCTTTCTTT.

The chain combines TRBV5-1 with TRBJ2-1; TRBD2 matches at 10 bases. CDR3 size: 16 residues. With 4 bases clipped from V and 0 bases from J, the junction kept 4 bases outside the gene matches. Germline loops: CDR1 SGHRS, CDR2 YFSETQ. CDR3 protein: CASSRTSGNSYNEQFF. In DNA form, the CDR3 reads TGCGCCAGCAGCCGGACTAGCGGAAACTCCTACAATGAGCAGTTCTTC.

Notes on this clone: The same CDR3 arises from other DNA sequences in this sample as well. J is TRBJ1-4 and V is TRBV28, with D possibly matching TRBD1 (5 bases). Germline assignment: CDR1 MDHEN and CDR2 SYDVKM. This CDR3 is 14 amino acids long. Trimming stripped 2 bases from V and 5 bases from J, with 9 bases between. The CDR3 DNA reads TGTGCCAGCAGTTTACAAGGGGTCAATGAAAAACTGTTTTTT. It codes for CASSLQGVNEKLFF. Looking up the rest from reference TRBV28 and TRBJ1-4 gives the full variable domain: DVKVTQSSRYLVKRTGEKVFLECVQDMDHENMFWYRQDPGLGLRLIYFSYDVKMKEKGDIPEGYSVSREKKERFSLILESASTNQTSMYLCASSLQGVNEKLFFGSGTQLSVL.

The rearrangement links TRBV29-1 to TRBJ1-3; D might be TRBD1 (6 bases). V shed 6 bases and J shed 2 bases, with 23 bases lying between them. Germline V gene sequence: CDR1 SQVTM, CDR2 ANQGSEA. The length of the CDR3 is 17 residues. CDR3 DNA sequence: TGCAGCGTCGCAGGGGTTTTAGACGGGTCCACTGGAAACACCATATATTTT. This codes for CSVAGVLDGSTGNTIYF.

V usage is TRBV6-5 and J usage is TRBJ1-2, with D possibly being TRBD1 (5 bases). V lost 7 bases and J 2 bases, leaving 14 bases between the germline ends. This CDR3 is built from 14 residues. Germline lookup yields CDR1 MNHEY and CDR2 SVGAGI. CDR3 residues: CASIPTQGNYGYTF. DNA for the CDR3: TGTGCCAGCATCCCAACCCAGGGAAACTATGGCTACACCTTC.

In nucleotides, the CDR3 is TGTGCCTGGAGTGTCTCAAGGGAGGGAAGCAATGAGCAGTTCTTC. This sequence encodes CAWSVSREGSNEQFF. This sequence joins TRBV30 and TRBJ2-1, with 7 bases identical to TRBD2. J lost 6 bases, V lost 0 bases, and 8 bases had no gene match. Germline V lookup: CDR1 GTSNPN, CDR2 SVGIG (reference sequence). This CDR3 is built from 15 residues.

The chain couples TRBV5-1 to TRBJ1-1; the D gene is possibly TRBD1 (5 bases). The CDR3 totals 13 residues. CDR1 is SGHRS and CDR2 is YFSETQ in the germline V gene. V was clipped by 7 bases and J by 5 bases, with 15 bases between them. CDR3 bases: TGCGCCAGCGGGGCGCGACCGGGGACTGAAGCTTTCTTT. Encoded protein: CASGARPGTEAFF.